This is a list of T cell receptor beta chains from one sample in a study of identical twins. TCRdb independently ran MiXCR on the 5' RACE reads; one entry per CDR3 protein. Of around 1.7 million distinct CDR3 sequences listed, roughly 35% were seen once; the top ten hold approximately 0.25%. The specimen was cord blood. These TCRs come from a newborn girl in good health. Both conserved end residues are part of each CDR3. The order of the fields is D gene, J gene, clone size, V gene, CDR3 DNA, CDR3 protein. D genes are given only for firm matches. Rows give clone size only sometimes, using once, few, many, or a class for an expanded clone.

TRBD1,TRBJ2-2,.,TRBV5-1,TGCGCCAGCAGCGGGACAGGTTCCACCGGGGAGCTGTTTTTT,CASSGTGSTGELFF
.,TRBJ2-3,.,TRBV12-3/TRBV12-4,TGTGCCAGCAGTTCGACTAGAATTCGGGGGAGCGCAGATATGCAGTATTTT,CASSSTRIRGSADMQYF
.,TRBJ1-2,few,TRBV20-1,TGCAGTGCTCCTTCAGAGAACTATGGCTACACCTTC,CSAPSENYGYTF
TRBD2,TRBJ2-3,.,TRBV6-1,TGTGCCAGCAGTGAAGACGGGGCGGGGGGGCCGATAACAGGTACGCAGTATTTT,CASSEDGAGGPITGTQYF
.,TRBJ1-1,few,TRBV3-1,TGTGCCAGCAGCCAAAGGGTCGTGAACACTGAAGCTTTCTTT,CASSQRVVNTEAFF
.,TRBJ1-2,.,TRBV4-1,TGCGCCAGCAGCCCCGCGGGCCTTTTGGACTATGGCTACACCTTC,CASSPAGLLDYGYTF
.,TRBJ2-7,.,TRBV12-5,TGTGCTAGTGGTTTTGGGACTTTCGAGTACGAGCAGTACTTC,CASGFGTFEYEQYF
TRBD1,TRBJ2-3,few,TRBV7-9,TGTGCCAGCAGCTTACCTCGACAGGGTCCCTACACAGATACGCAGTATTTT,CASSLPRQGPYTDTQYF
.,TRBJ1-2,.,TRBV20-1,TGCAGTGCTAGAGGCGGGTGGGGGTATGGCTACACCTTC,CSARGGWGYGYTF
.,TRBJ2-3,few,TRBV5-1,TGCGCCAGCAGCCCCGGAATGGGATCCACAGATACGCAGTATTTT,CASSPGMGSTDTQYF
TRBD2,TRBJ2-3,.,TRBV3-1,TGTGCCAGCAGCTATGCGGGGGGAGATACGCAGTATTTT,CASSYAGGDTQYF
.,TRBJ2-7,.,TRBV11-3,TGTGCCAGCAGCGTAGGATCCCATGGCTACGAGCAGTACTTC,CASSVGSHGYEQYF
TRBD1,TRBJ2-5,few,TRBV6-6,TGTGCCAGCAGTTTACGTCGGGACAGGGGCCAAGAGACCCAGTACTTC,CASSLRRDRGQETQYF
.,TRBJ2-7,few,TRBV25-1,TGTGCCAGTAGGGCCCTCATTCGCCCGTACGAGCAGTACTTC,CASRALIRPYEQYF
.,TRBJ2-3,few,TRBV27,TGTGCCAGCAGTTGGGACCTCCGGGGAGATACGCAGTATTTT,CASSWDLRGDTQYF
.,TRBJ2-7,few,TRBV5-1,TGCGCCAGCAGCTTACAGGTTCTATCCCCCTACGAGCAGTACTTC,CASSLQVLSPYEQYF
.,TRBJ2-4,.,TRBV3-1,TGTGCCAGCAGCTCTGGGTGGTTAGCCAAAAACATTCAGTACTTC,CASSSGWLAKNIQYF
.,TRBJ1-6,.,TRBV10-3,TGTGCCATCAGTGAGGACAGTCCTAATTCACCCCTCCACTTT,CAISEDSPNSPLHF
.,TRBJ2-2,few,TRBV28,TGTGCCAGCAGTCGAGGGGGCACCGGGGAGCTGTTTTTT,CASSRGGTGELFF
TRBD1,TRBJ2-7,.,TRBV5-8,TGTGCCAGCAGTCGTCGGGACAGGGAGGACGAGCAGTACTTC,CASSRRDREDEQYF
TRBD2,TRBJ2-3,few,TRBV12-3/TRBV12-4,TGTGCCAGCAGTTTCGGCGGGGGGCTCACAGATACGCAGTATTTT,CASSFGGGLTDTQYF
.,TRBJ2-3,.,TRBV20-1,TGCAGTCACCGTCACCCTAGCACAGATACGCAGTATTTT,CSHRHPSTDTQYF